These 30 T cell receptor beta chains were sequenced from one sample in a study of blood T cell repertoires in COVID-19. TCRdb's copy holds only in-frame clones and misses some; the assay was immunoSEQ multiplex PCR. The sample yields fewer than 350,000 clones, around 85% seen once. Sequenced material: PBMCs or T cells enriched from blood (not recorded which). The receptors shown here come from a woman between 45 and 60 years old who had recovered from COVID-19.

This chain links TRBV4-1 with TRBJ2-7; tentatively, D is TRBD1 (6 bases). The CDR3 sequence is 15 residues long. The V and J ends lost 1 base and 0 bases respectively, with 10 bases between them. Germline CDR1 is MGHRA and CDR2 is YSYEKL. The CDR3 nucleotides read TGCGCCAGCAGCCAAGGGGGGACATTCTCCTACGAGCAGTACTTC. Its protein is CASSQGGTFSYEQYF.

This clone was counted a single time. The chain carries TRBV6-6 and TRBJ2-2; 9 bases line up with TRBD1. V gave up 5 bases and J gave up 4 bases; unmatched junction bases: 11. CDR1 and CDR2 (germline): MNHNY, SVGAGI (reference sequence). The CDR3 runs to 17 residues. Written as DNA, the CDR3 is TGTGCCAGCAGTCTAGGCTCCTGGACAGGGGTCACCGGGGAGCTGTTTTTT. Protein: CASSLGSWTGVTGELFF.

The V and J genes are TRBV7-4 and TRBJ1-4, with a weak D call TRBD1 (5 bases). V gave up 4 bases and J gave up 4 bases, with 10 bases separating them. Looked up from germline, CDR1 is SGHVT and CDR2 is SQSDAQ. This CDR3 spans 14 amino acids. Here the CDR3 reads CASSSGTFNEKLFF. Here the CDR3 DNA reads TGTGCCAGCAGCTCCGGGACTTTTAATGAAAAACTGTTTTTT.

CDR3 nucleotide sequence: TGCGCCAGCCACCGGACTAGCGGGGGTTCCTACAATGAGCAGTTCTTC. Its protein is CASHRTSGGSYNEQFF. The chain carries TRBV5-1 and TRBJ2-1; the match to TRBD2 covers 13 bases. The CDR3 is 16 residues long. The junction had 5 bases not matched to a gene; V was cut back by 7 bases and J by 1 base. CDR1 SGHRS and CDR2 YFSETQ come from the germline V gene.

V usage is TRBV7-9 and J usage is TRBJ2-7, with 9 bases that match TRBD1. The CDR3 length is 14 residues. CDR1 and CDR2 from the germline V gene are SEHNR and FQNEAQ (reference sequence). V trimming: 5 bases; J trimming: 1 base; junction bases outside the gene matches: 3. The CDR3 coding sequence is TGTGCCAGCAGCCACGGGACAGGGTCCTACGAGCAGTACTTC. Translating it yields CASSHGTGSYEQYF. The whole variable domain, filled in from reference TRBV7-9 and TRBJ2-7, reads DTGVSQNPRHKITKRGQNVTFRCDPISEHNRLYWYRQTLGQGPEFLTYFQNEAQLEKSRLLSDRFSAERPKGSFSTLEIQRTEQGDSAMYLCASSHGTGSYEQYFGPGTRLTVT.

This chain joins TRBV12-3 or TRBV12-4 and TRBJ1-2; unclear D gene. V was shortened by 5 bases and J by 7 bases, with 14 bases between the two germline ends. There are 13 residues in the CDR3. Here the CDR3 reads CASSPLNPGGYTF. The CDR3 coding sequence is TGTGCCAGCAGTCCACTAAACCCCGGTGGCTACACCTTC.

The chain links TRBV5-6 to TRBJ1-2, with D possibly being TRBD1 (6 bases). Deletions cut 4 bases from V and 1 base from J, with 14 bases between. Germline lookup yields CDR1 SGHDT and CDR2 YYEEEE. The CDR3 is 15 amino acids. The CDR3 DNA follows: TGTGCCAGCAGCAGGAGACAGGCGCTTAACTATGGCTACACCTTC. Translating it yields CASSRRQALNYGYTF.

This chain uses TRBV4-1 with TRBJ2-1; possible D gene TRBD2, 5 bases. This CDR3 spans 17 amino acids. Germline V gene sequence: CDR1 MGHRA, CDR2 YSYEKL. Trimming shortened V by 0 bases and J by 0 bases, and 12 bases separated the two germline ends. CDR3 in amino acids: CASSQERATSSYNEQFF. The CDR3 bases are TGCGCCAGCAGCCAAGAGAGGGCCACCAGCTCCTACAATGAGCAGTTCTTC.

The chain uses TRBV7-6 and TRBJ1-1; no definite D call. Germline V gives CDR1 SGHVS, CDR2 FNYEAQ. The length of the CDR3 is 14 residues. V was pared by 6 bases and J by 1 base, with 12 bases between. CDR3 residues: CASRGTLENTEAFF. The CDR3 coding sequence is TGTGCCAGCAGGGGCACCCTGGAGAACACTGAAGCTTTCTTT.

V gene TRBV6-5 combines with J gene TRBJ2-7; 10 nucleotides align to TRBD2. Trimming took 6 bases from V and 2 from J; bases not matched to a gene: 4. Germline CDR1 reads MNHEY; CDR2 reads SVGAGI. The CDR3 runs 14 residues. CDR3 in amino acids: CASSWTSGTYEQYF. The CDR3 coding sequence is TGTGCCAGCAGCTGGACTAGCGGAACCTACGAGCAGTACTTC.

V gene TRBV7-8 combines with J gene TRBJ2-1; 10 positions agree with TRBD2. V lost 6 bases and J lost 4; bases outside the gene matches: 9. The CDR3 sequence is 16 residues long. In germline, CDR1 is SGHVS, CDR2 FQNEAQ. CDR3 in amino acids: CASRRSGGAFYNEQFF. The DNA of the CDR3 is TGTGCCAGCAGAAGGAGCGGGGGGGCCTTTTACAATGAGCAGTTCTTC.

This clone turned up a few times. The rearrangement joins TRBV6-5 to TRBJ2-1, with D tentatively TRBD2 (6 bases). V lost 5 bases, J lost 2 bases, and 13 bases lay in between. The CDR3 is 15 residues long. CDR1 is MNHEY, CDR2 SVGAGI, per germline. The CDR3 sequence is CASSPTGDAYNEQFF. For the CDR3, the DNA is TGTGCCAGCAGTCCGACGGGAGACGCCTACAATGAGCAGTTCTTC.

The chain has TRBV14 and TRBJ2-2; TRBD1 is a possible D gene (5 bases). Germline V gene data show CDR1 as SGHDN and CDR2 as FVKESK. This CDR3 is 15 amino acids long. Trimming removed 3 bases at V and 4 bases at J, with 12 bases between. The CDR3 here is CASSQGLSPTGELFF. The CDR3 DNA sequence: TGTGCCAGCAGCCAGGGGCTATCCCCCACCGGGGAGCTGTTTTTT.

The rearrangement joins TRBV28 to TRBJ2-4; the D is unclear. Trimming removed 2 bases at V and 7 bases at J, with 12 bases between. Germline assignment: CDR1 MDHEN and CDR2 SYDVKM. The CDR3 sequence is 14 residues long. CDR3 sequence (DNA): TGTGCCAGCAGTTTAACCGTCCCCCAGAACATTCAGTACTTC. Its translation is CASSLTVPQNIQYF.

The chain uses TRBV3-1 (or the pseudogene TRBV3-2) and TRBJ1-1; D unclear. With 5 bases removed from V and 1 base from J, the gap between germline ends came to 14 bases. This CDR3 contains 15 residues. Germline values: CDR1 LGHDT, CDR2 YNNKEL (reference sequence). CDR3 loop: CASSNLRWSNTEAFF. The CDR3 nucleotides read TGTGCCAGCAGCAACCTCAGGTGGTCGAACACTGAAGCTTTCTTT.

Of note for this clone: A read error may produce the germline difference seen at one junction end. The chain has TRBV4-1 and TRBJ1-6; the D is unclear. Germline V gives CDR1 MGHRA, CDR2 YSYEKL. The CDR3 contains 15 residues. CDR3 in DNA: TGCGCCAGCAGCGAAGAGGGCAGAAGGAATTCACCCCTCCACTTT. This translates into CASSEEGRRNSPLHF.

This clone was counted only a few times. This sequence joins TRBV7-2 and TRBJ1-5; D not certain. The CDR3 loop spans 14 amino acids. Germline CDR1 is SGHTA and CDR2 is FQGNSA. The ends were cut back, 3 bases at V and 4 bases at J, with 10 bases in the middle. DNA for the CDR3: TGTGCCAGCAGCTTTGGCCCGGAGAATCAGCCCCAGCATTTT. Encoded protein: CASSFGPENQPQHF. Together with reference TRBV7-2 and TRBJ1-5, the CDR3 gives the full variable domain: GAGVSQSPSNKVTEKGKDVELRCDPISGHTALYWYRQSLGQGLEFLIYFQGNSAPDKSGLPSDRFSAERTGGSVSTLTIQRTQQEDSAVYLCASSFGPENQPQHFGDGTRLSIL.

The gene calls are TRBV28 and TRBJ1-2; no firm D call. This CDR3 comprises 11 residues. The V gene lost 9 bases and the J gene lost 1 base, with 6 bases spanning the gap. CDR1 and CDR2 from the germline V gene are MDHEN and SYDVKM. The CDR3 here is CASGHNYGYTF. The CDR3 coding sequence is TGTGCCAGTGGGCATAACTATGGCTACACCTTC.

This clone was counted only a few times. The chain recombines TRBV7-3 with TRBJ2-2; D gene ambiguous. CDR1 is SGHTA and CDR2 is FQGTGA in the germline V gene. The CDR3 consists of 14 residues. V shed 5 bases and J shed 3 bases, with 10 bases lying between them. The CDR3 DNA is TGTGCCAGCAGCAAGAACACCTACACCGGGGAGCTGTTTTTT. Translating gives CASSKNTYTGELFF. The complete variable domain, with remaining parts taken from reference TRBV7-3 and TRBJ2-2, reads GAGVSQTPSNKVTEKGKYVELRCDPISGHTALYWYRQSLGQGPEFLIYFQGTGAADDSGLPNDRFFAVRPEGSVSTLKIQRTERGDSAVYLCASSKNTYTGELFFGEGSRLTVL.

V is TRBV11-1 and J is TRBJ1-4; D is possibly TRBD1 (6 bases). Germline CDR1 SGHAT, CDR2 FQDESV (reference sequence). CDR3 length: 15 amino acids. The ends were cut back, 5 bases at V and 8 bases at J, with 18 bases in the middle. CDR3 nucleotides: TGTGCCAGCAGCACTGATCGGGGGGCTACGGAAAAACTGTTTTTT. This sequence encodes CASSTDRGATEKLFF.

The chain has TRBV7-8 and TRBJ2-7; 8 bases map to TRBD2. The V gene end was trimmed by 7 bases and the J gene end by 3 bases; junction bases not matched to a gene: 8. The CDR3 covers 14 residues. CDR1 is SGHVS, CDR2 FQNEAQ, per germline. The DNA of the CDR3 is TGTGCCAGCACCCAAGCGGGAGTCAGCTACGAGCAGTACTTC. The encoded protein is CASTQAGVSYEQYF.

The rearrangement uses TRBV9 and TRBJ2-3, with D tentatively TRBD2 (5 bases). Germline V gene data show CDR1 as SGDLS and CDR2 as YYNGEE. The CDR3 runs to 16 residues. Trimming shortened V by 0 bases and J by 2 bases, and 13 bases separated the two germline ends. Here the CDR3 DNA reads TGTGCCAGCAGCGTAGCTAGCACCTCTCACACAGATACGCAGTATTTT. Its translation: CASSVASTSHTDTQYF.

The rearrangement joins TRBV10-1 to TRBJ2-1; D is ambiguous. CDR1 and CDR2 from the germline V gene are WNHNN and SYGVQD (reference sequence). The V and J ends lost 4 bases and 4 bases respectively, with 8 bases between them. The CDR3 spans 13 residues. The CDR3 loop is CASSVSRYNEQFF. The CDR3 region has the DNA TGCGCCAGCAGTGTGTCTCGGTACAATGAGCAGTTCTTC.

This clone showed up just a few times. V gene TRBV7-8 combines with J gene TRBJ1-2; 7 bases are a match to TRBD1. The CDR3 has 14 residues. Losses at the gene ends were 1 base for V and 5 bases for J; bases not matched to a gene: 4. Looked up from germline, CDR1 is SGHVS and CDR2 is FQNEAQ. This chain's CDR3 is CASSLEDRVYGYTF. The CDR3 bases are TGTGCCAGCAGCTTAGAAGACAGGGTGTATGGCTACACCTTC.

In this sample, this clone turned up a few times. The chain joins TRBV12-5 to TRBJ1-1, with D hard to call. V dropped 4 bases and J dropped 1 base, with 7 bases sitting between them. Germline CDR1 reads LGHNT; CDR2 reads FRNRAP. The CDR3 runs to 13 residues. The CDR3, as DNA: TGTGCTAGTGGTTCGACGGGGAACACTGAAGCTTTCTTT. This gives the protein CASGSTGNTEAFF.

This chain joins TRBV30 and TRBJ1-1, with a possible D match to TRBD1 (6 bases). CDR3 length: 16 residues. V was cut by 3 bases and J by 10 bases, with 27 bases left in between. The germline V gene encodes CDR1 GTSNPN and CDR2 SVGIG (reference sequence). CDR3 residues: CAWSRLNRDKGWRAFF. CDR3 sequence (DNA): TGTGCCTGGAGCCGCCTGAACCGGGACAAGGGATGGAGAGCTTTCTTT.

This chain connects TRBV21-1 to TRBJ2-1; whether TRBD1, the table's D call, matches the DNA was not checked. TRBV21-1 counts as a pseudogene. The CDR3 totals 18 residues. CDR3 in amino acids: CASSLKVGDRGRYNEQFF. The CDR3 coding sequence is TGTGCCAGCAGTCTAAAGGTGGGCGACAGGGGGCGTTACAATGAGCAGTTCTTC.

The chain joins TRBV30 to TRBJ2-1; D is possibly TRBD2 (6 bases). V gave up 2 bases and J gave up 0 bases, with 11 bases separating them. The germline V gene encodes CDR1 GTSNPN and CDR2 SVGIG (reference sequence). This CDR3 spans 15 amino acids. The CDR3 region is CAWSWDFLSYNEQFF. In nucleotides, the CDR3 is TGTGCCTGGAGTTGGGACTTCCTCTCCTACAATGAGCAGTTCTTC.

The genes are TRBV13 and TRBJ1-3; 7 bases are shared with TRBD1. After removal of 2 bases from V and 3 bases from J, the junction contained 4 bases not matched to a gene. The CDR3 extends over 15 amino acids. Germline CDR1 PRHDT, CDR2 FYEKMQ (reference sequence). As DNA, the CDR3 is TGTGCCAGCAGCTTACTCCGACAGGGTGGAAACACCATATATTTT. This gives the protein CASSLLRQGGNTIYF.

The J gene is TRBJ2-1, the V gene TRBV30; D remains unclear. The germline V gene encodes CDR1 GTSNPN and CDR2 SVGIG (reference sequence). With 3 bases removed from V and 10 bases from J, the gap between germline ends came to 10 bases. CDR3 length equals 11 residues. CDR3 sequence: CAWRAVYEQFF. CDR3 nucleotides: TGTGCCTGGAGGGCAGTATACGAGCAGTTCTTC.